The sequence of this TCR beta chain was determined in a study of cytomegalovirus exposure and HLA in healthy donors. Study observations and caveats: Rarity held for most TCR sequences, but there were some public TCRs that occurred in many donors. Among the sequence variants, a highly shared cluster was likely an artifact of sequencing.

It was with 60 Vbeta and 13 Jbeta primers that the PCR ran. In the original analysis: In a later analysis, the count reached roughly 80 million unique TCR beta chains, with around 10 million shared. TCRdb's copy holds only in-frame clones and misses some; the assay was immunoSEQ multiplex PCR. The D gene and trimming were derived from the DNA, and the V and J assignments and clone size from that table. Among approximately 180,000 clones listed, roughly 79% were seen once. Worth noting for this clone: Its cognate antigen is unknown.

This clonotype originated in a male donor in good health and CMV-seronegative. The sequenced sample consisted of PBMCs.

The CDR3 nucleotides are TGTGCCAGCAGTCCTTTAAGGGAGGCCGACAATGAGCAGTTCTTC. The encoded protein is CASSPLREADNEQFF. The rearrangement links TRBV28 to TRBJ2-1; possibly TRBD2 for D (6 bases). The CDR3 covers 15 residues. Germline V lookup: CDR1 MDHEN, CDR2 SYDVKM. V lost 5 bases, J lost 5 bases, and 16 bases lay in between.